These 18 T cell receptor beta chains share one sample of origin, sequenced in a study of molecular identifiers for immune sequencing clone quantification. TCRdb itself ran the PCR reads through MiXCR, one entry per CDR3 protein. The profile shows just over 35,000 distinct CDR3 sequences, 15% to 20% of them singletons. Sequenced material: naive CD8+ T cells from blood, with Jurkat cell RNA spiked in. As to subset: FACS-sorted CD8+CD4-CCR7+CD45RA+ naive T cells. Every receptor here comes from a human donor in good health. Some libraries in this study had Jurkat cell RNA spiked in.

This CDR3 is CASSQRTGATFNQPQHF. In DNA form, the CDR3 reads TGCGCCAGCAGCCAGAGGACAGGGGCAACCTTCAATCAGCCCCAGCATTTT. The gene calls are TRBV4-1 and TRBJ1-5; 9 nucleotides line up with TRBD1. CDR3 length: 17 residues. Per the germline V gene, CDR1 is MGHRA and CDR2 is YSYEKL. J gave up 3 bases and V 3 bases, and 9 bases lay outside the gene matches.

On this clonotype: It may be a read error: a sequence one base away is much more abundant. The chain combines TRBV29-1 with TRBJ2-7; tentative D call: TRBD2 (6 bases). Germline V gene lookup returns CDR1 SQVTM and CDR2 ANQGSEA. The CDR3 consists of 14 residues. V dropped 4 bases and J dropped 1 base, with 14 bases sitting between them. The CDR3: CSVAPARGSYEQYF. The CDR3 bases are TGCAGCGTTGCGCCTGCTCGGGGGTCCTACGAGCAGTACTTC.

This clonotype occurred many times. The chain combines TRBV6-2 or TRBV6-3 with TRBJ2-1; 11 bases align to TRBD2. V lost 2 bases, J lost 4 bases, and 7 bases stayed unmatched. This CDR3 is 17 amino acids long. CDR1 MNHEY and CDR2 SVGEGT come from the germline V gene. CDR3 bases: TGTGCCAGCAGTTACACTCTAGCGGGGGGCCGATACAATGAGCAGTTCTTC. Amino acids: CASSYTLAGGRYNEQFF.

There are many counts of this clonotype. This chain connects TRBV29-1 to TRBJ2-3; TRBD2 is a possible D gene (6 bases). Germline values: CDR1 SQVTM, CDR2 ANQGSEA. The CDR3 has 14 amino acids. V was clipped by 0 bases and J by 2 bases, with 9 bases between them. The CDR3 nucleotides are TGCAGCGTTGAAGATTTAGCGGCCACAGATACGCAGTATTTT. Residues: CSVEDLAATDTQYF.

Turning to this clonotype: A much larger clone differs by one base, so this may be a read error. This chain connects TRBV3-1 to TRBJ2-5, with TRBD2 matching over 11 bases. CDR1 LGHDT and CDR2 YNNKEL come from the germline V gene (reference sequence). CDR3 length: 15 residues. The V segment lost 6 bases and the J segment 9 bases; nucleotides outside the gene matches: 12. The CDR3 region is CASSPGLAEREAQYF. DNA of the CDR3: TGTGCCAGCAGTCCGGGACTAGCGGAGAGGGAGGCCCAGTACTTC.

In this sample, this clonotype turned up many times. This chain connects TRBV19 to TRBJ2-6; tentatively, D is TRBD1 (5 bases). Trimming stripped 3 bases from V and 0 bases from J, with 9 bases between. The CDR3 is made up of 16 amino acids. Germline lookup yields CDR1 LNHDA and CDR2 SQIVND (reference sequence). The CDR3 region is CASSIQGYSGANVLTF. CDR3 nucleotide sequence: TGTGCCAGTAGTATTCAGGGTTACTCTGGGGCCAACGTCCTGACTTTC.

There are many counts of this clonotype. The V gene is TRBV4-1, the J gene TRBJ1-5; the D is unclear. Germline CDR1 reads MGHRA; CDR2 reads YSYEKL. This CDR3 region has 14 residues. Trimming took 0 bases from V and 4 from J, leaving 7 bases between them. CDR3 in amino acids: CASSQDLGNQPQHF. The CDR3 DNA is TGCGCCAGCAGCCAAGATTTGGGAAATCAGCCCCAGCATTTT.

This clonotype has more than one count but fewer than ten. The chain joins TRBV12-3 or TRBV12-4 to TRBJ1-5; D is uncertain. Trimming removed 6 bases at V and 5 bases at J, with 14 bases between. The CDR3 runs to 14 residues. The CDR3 DNA sequence: TGTGCCAGCAGCACTTCGACGGTTTATCAGCCCCAGCATTTT. This translates into CASSTSTVYQPQHF.

This clonotype was picked up many times. The genes are TRBV12-3 or TRBV12-4 and TRBJ2-5; 9 nucleotides agree with TRBD1. The V segment lost 5 bases and the J segment 4 bases; nucleotides outside the gene matches: 8. The CDR3 runs to 15 residues. CDR3 loop: CASSPWDRVIETQYF. The CDR3 DNA reads TGTGCCAGCAGTCCCTGGGACAGGGTGATAGAGACCCAGTACTTC.

This clonotype was picked up one time. A much larger clone lies a single base off, so this may be a read error. V is TRBV28 and J is TRBJ1-6; D call uncertain. This CDR3 has 17 residues. Germline loops: CDR1 MDHEN, CDR2 SYDVKM. V was clipped by 1 base and J by 6 bases, with 16 bases between them. CDR3 coding DNA: TGTGCCAGCAGTTTATTAGTCCCGGCAGGAGGTAATTCACCCCTCCACTTT. Its translation is CASSLLVPAGGNSPLHF. Complete variable domain (other parts from reference TRBV28 and TRBJ1-6): DVKVTQSSRYLVKRTGEKVFLECVQDMDHENMFWYRQDPGLGLRLIYFSYDVKMKEKGDIPEGYSVSREKKERFSLILESASTNQTSMYLCASSLLVPAGGNSPLHFGNGTRLTVT.

This clonotype showed up many times. V is TRBV20-1 and J is TRBJ2-3, with 11 bases that match TRBD2. The junction had 24 bases not matched to a gene; V was cut back by 4 bases and J by 0 bases. CDR1 DFQATT and CDR2 SNEGSKA come from the germline V gene (reference sequence). This CDR3 contains 22 residues. CDR3 sequence reads: CSAILTPGLAGGDQSSTDTQYF. The CDR3, as DNA: TGCAGTGCTATCCTCACGCCCGGCCTAGCGGGGGGAGACCAGTCTAGCACAGATACGCAGTATTTT.

This clonotype is medium-sized in the sample. The CDR3: CASRDSPSGANVLTF. In DNA form, the CDR3 reads TGTGCCAGCCGGGACAGCCCTTCTGGGGCCAACGTCCTGACTTTC. The chain uses TRBV5-6 and TRBJ2-6; 7 bases match TRBD1. Trimming cost V 7 bases and J 1 base; bases outside gene matches: 5. The CDR3 runs 15 residues. Germline V lookup: CDR1 SGHDT, CDR2 YYEEEE.

As regards this clonotype: Its ends do not fully match the called genes, so a read error is possible. V is TRBV13 and J is TRBJ2-5; D is ambiguous. The V gene's germline CDR1 is PRHDT and CDR2 FYEKMQ (reference sequence). CDR3 length equals 15 residues. The CDR3 coding sequence is TGTGCCAGCAGCTCCTCGGGTCGGAACCAAGAGGCCCAGTACTTC. The encoded protein is CASSSSGRNQEAQYF.

The table lists this clonotype with many counts. The chain joins TRBV19 to TRBJ1-2; TRBD1 might be the D (5 bases). Trimming left V 1 base short and J 3 bases short, with 12 bases between. This CDR3 is built from 15 residues. Germline lookup yields CDR1 LNHDA and CDR2 SQIVND (reference sequence). This CDR3 reads CASSIAGDGYYGYTF. The CDR3, as DNA: TGTGCCAGTAGTATAGCCGGGGACGGCTACTATGGCTACACCTTC.

Turning to this clonotype: A read error is possible here, since a much larger clone lies one base away. V usage is TRBV5-3 and J usage is TRBJ2-7; D is perhaps TRBD1 or TRBD2 (5 bases each). TRBV5-3 counts as an open reading frame of uncertain function. The CDR3 contains 13 residues. The CDR3 sequence: CASSQGRGDEQCF. DNA for the CDR3: TGTGCCAGCAGCCAGGGCCGTGGGGACGAGCAGTGCTTC.

Concerning this clonotype: A much larger clone differs from this one at a single base, so this may be a read error. J is TRBJ2-7 and V is TRBV9; 7 positions agree with TRBD1. The CDR3 has 15 residues. Germline lookup yields CDR1 SGDLS and CDR2 YYNGEE. CDR3 coding DNA: TGTGCCAGCAGCGTAACCCCGGGACAGATCTACGATCAGTACTTC. It translates to CASSVTPGQIYDQYF.

In its sample, this clonotype was seen many times. The genes are TRBV7-3 and TRBJ2-3, with a weak D call TRBD2 (6 bases). V dropped 0 bases and J dropped 4 bases, with 11 bases sitting between them. CDR1 is SGHTA, CDR2 FQGTGA, per germline. CDR3 length equals 15 residues. The CDR3 spells CASSLTGTVADTQYF. The CDR3 DNA sequence: TGTGCCAGCAGCTTAACGGGGACTGTTGCAGATACGCAGTATTTT.

This clonotype was seen repeatedly, ten times or more. The chain is built from TRBV19 and TRBJ1-1, with 9 positions matching TRBD1. J gave up 4 bases and V 6 bases, and 3 bases lay outside the gene matches. Germline-derived CDR1 and CDR2 are LNHDA and SQIVND (reference sequence). CDR3 length equals 13 residues. Written as DNA, the CDR3 is TGTGCCAGTAGGCCGGGACAGGGCACTGAAGCTTTCTTT. Residues: CASRPGQGTEAFF.